These 6 T cell receptor beta chains share one sample of origin, sequenced in a study of cytomegalovirus exposure and HLA in healthy donors. Primers: 60 Vbeta forward and 13 Jbeta reverse. Data came from immunoSEQ multiplex PCR; TCRdb stores just in-frame clones and leaves some out. This sample has some 130,000 clones; approximately 82% occur once, and the top ten carry 2% to 3%. Material for sequencing was PBMCs. The receptors come from a man between 45 and 60 years old in good health and CMV-seronegative.

This clone has just one count. This chain links TRBV5-1 with TRBJ2-1, with D hard to call. Trimming pared 0 bases from V and 4 bases from J, leaving 8 bases between. The CDR3 has 14 residues. From germline, CDR1 is SGHRS and CDR2 YFSETQ. CDR3 coding DNA: TGCGCCAGCAGCTTGGAGTCTAGGTACAATGAGCAGTTCTTC. It specifies CASSLESRYNEQFF.

The V call is TRBV2, the J call TRBJ1-5; the D gene is possibly TRBD1 (6 bases). V lost 10 bases to trimming and J lost 2 bases, with 12 bases between them. CDR3 size: 13 residues. Germline CDR1 SNHLY, CDR2 FYNNEI. CDR3 in amino acids: CATRGGGNQPQHF. CDR3 nucleotide sequence: TGTGCCACTAGGGGGGGAGGCAATCAGCCCCAGCATTTT.

The chain carries TRBV5-4 and TRBJ1-1; D might be TRBD1 (5 bases). Trimming pared 0 bases from V and 6 bases from J, leaving 15 bases between. The CDR3 runs to 15 residues. From germline, CDR1 is SGHNT and CDR2 YYREEE (reference sequence). The CDR3 sequence is CASSLGFRGSAEAFF. In DNA, the CDR3 is TGTGCCAGCAGCTTGGGTTTTCGGGGGAGTGCTGAAGCTTTCTTT.

The chain has TRBV7-8 and TRBJ2-7; 7 bases line up with TRBD1. The V and J ends lost 4 bases and 2 bases, in that order; junction bases with no gene match: 20. The CDR3 is 19 residues long. Germline lookup yields CDR1 SGHVS and CDR2 FQNEAQ. CDR3 nucleotide sequence: TGTGCCAGCAGCTCAACACAGACCCTTACCGGGACAGAGGCCTACGAGCAGTACTTC. Amino acids: CASSSTQTLTGTEAYEQYF.

The chain links TRBV10-3 to TRBJ1-1; 8 bases line up with TRBD1. The CDR3 extends over 14 amino acids. Germline lookup yields CDR1 ENHRY and CDR2 SYGVKD. With V trimmed by 6 bases and J by 4 bases, 7 bases remained unmatched. The CDR3 region has the DNA TGTGCCATCAGGAAACAGGGGGATAGCACTGAAGCTTTCTTT. Translated: CAIRKQGDSTEAFF.

This clone came up once. This chain connects TRBV9 to TRBJ1-5, with TRBD1 as a possible D gene (5 bases). Trimming left V 7 bases short and J 0 bases short, with 14 bases between. Germline V lookup: CDR1 SGDLS, CDR2 YYNGEE. The CDR3 is 15 amino acids. CDR3 nucleotides: TGTGCCAGCGATGCGGGGCCATATAGCAATCAGCCCCAGCATTTT. This translates into CASDAGPYSNQPQHF.